The next 14 T cell receptor beta chains were all read from a single sample in a study of beta chain features in type 1 diabetes. Expressed TCRB transcripts were sequenced because the isolated RNA had all been reverse transcribed beforehand. Some clones are missing from TCRdb's copy, which holds only in-frame ones; the method was immunoSEQ multiplex PCR. The profile shows approximately 330,000 clones, about 11% of them singletons. Sequencing used naive CD4+ T cells from blood. These receptors all stem from a woman aged 25 to 39 in good health.

In its sample, this clone was seen a few times. The chain recombines TRBV28 with TRBJ2-5; 10 positions match TRBD1. After removal of 5 bases from V and 5 bases from J, the junction contained 8 bases not matched to a gene. This CDR3 contains 15 residues. Germline V CDR1 and CDR2: MDHEN, SYDVKM. The CDR3 reads CASSGAGQGRETQYF. The CDR3 DNA sequence: TGTGCCAGCAGTGGGGCGGGACAGGGGAGGGAGACCCAGTACTTC.

This clone was recorded a few times. This chain connects TRBV6-6 to TRBJ2-5; D perhaps matches TRBD2 (6 bases). The V gene lost 7 bases and the J gene lost 4 bases, with 13 bases spanning the gap. Germline CDR1 is MNHNY and CDR2 is SVGAGI (reference sequence). The CDR3 sequence is 13 residues long. CDR3 sequence (DNA): TGTGCCAGCACTCGGGGGAAGTCAGAGACCCAGTACTTC. The encoded protein is CASTRGKSETQYF.

The genes are TRBV29-1 and TRBJ2-3, with TRBD1 matching over 9 bases. Germline assignment: CDR1 SQVTM and CDR2 ANQGSEA. CDR3 length equals 13 residues. V trimming: 7 bases; J trimming: 3 bases; junction bases outside the gene matches: 5. The CDR3 DNA follows: TGCAGCGGTGGACAGGGGTTGACAGATACGCAGTATTTT. Translated, it gives CSGGQGLTDTQYF.

The V gene is TRBV30, the J gene TRBJ2-3; 8 nucleotides align to TRBD2. CDR1 is GTSNPN and CDR2 is SVGIG in the germline V gene (reference sequence). The CDR3 is 15 residues long. The V gene end was trimmed by 0 bases and the J gene end by 2 bases; junction bases not matched to a gene: 4. CDR3 loop: CAWSVGGRTTDTQYF. For the CDR3, the DNA is TGTGCCTGGAGTGTCGGCGGGAGGACCACAGATACGCAGTATTTT.

In its sample, this clone was seen a few times. This rearrangement joins TRBV6-5 to TRBJ1-4; TRBD1 matches 9 bases. V was pared by 6 bases and J by 8 bases, with 7 bases of the junction left unmatched. Per germline, CDR1 MNHEY and CDR2 SVGAGI. This CDR3 region has 14 residues. The CDR3 protein is CASSFGQGREKLFF. The CDR3 DNA follows: TGTGCCAGCAGCTTCGGACAGGGGCGAGAAAAACTGTTTTTT.

The chain uses TRBV5-1 and TRBJ2-5; 12 positions agree with TRBD2. The germline CDR1 and CDR2 sequences are SGHRS and YFSETQ. V was pared by 2 bases and J by 5 bases, with 7 bases of the junction left unmatched. This CDR3 region has 16 residues. CDR3 region: CASSFLAGGRMETQYF. The DNA for the CDR3 is TGCGCCAGCAGCTTCCTAGCGGGAGGGCGTATGGAGACCCAGTACTTC.

The CDR3 DNA is TGTGCCAGCAGTTACCTGACAGATTCGGAGACCCAGTACTTC. This translates into CASSYLTDSETQYF. The rearrangement joins TRBV6-6 to TRBJ2-5; possible D gene TRBD1, 5 bases. Germline CDR1 is MNHNY and CDR2 is SVGAGI (reference sequence). The CDR3 contains 14 residues. Trimming left V 2 bases short and J 5 bases short, with 12 bases between.

This rearrangement joins TRBV28 to TRBJ2-7; a weak D match, TRBD2 (6 bases). From germline, CDR1 is MDHEN and CDR2 SYDVKM. Trimming removed 3 bases at V and 4 bases at J, with 10 bases between. CDR3 length: 13 residues. CDR3 bases: TGTGCCAGCAGTTTGCGGGACCCTTACGAGCAGTACTTC. Protein sequence: CASSLRDPYEQYF.

The chain couples TRBV2 to TRBJ2-5; a weak D match, TRBD2 (6 bases). CDR3 length: 16 residues. Germline lookup yields CDR1 SNHLY and CDR2 FYNNEI. V shed 6 bases and J shed 4 bases, with 21 bases lying between them. CDR3 in amino acids: CASRGGPTVVGETQYF. In DNA form, the CDR3 reads TGTGCCAGCAGGGGGGGACCGACCGTTGTTGGAGAGACCCAGTACTTC.

This chain connects TRBV9 to TRBJ1-2, with 7 positions matching TRBD1. The CDR3 sequence is 14 residues long. Germline loops: CDR1 SGDLS, CDR2 YYNGEE. V trimming: 4 bases; J trimming: 5 bases; junction bases outside the gene matches: 8. CDR3 in amino acids: CASSNPRGKYGYTF. The CDR3 coding sequence is TGTGCCAGCAGCAATCCCAGGGGGAAGTATGGCTACACCTTC.

This clone was detected only a few times. The chain uses TRBV25-1 and TRBJ2-6; 9 bases match TRBD1. V lost 6 bases, J lost 3 bases, and 6 bases stayed unmatched. The CDR3 is 16 amino acids. The germline CDR1 and CDR2 sequences are MGHDK and SYGVNS. The CDR3 is CASSVTGGSGANVLTF. In DNA, the CDR3 is TGTGCCAGCAGCGTGACAGGGGGGAGTGGGGCCAACGTCCTGACTTTC.

The chain joins TRBV7-3 to TRBJ1-1; D not certain. Germline V gives CDR1 SGHTA, CDR2 FQGTGA. The CDR3 runs to 15 residues. V was pared by 2 bases and J by 5 bases, with 15 bases between. CDR3 sequence (DNA): TGTGCCAGCAGCTTAGACCCCCAGGCGGGGACTGAAGCTTTCTTT. This codes for CASSLDPQAGTEAFF.

The chain uses TRBV9 and TRBJ2-2; TRBD1 agrees at 8 bases. Germline V lookup: CDR1 SGDLS, CDR2 YYNGEE. With 6 bases clipped from V and 5 bases from J, the junction kept 9 bases outside the gene matches. The CDR3 consists of 15 residues. In DNA form, the CDR3 reads TGTGCCAGCAACACCCGGACAGGGTTGACCGGGGAGCTGTTTTTT. Translated: CASNTRTGLTGELFF.

V is TRBV28 and J is TRBJ2-3; perhaps TRBD2 as D (5 bases). The CDR3 totals 14 residues. Per the germline V gene, CDR1 is MDHEN and CDR2 is SYDVKM. V gave up 4 bases and J gave up 6 bases, with 14 bases separating them. CDR3 sequence (DNA): TGTGCCAGCAGTTCCCCGACTAAATACGATACGCAGTATTTT. Translated, it gives CASSSPTKYDTQYF.